Described below is a single T cell receptor beta chain sequence and its context. Its matching antigen is unknown. The PCR used 60 Vbeta and 13 Jbeta primers. The method was immunoSEQ multiplex PCR; TCRdb's version includes in-frame clones alone and lacks a portion of them. This table has 85,000 to 120,000 clones, 60% to 85% appearing once. The CDR3 extends over 15 amino acids. Looked up from germline, CDR1 is SGDLS and CDR2 is YYNGEE. V dropped 0 bases and J dropped 1; count of bases not matched to a gene: 2. The sample belongs to a study of cytomegalovirus exposure and HLA in healthy donors. Study-wide results and limits: For most subjects, TCR beta sequences were reported to predict HLA-A and HLA-B alleles with accuracy.

This receptor was taken from a male donor in good health and CMV-seropositive. The sequenced material came from PBMCs. The chain recombines TRBV9 with TRBJ2-3, with 7 bases identical to TRBD2. The CDR3 sequence is CASSVGLARTDTQYF. CDR3 DNA sequence: TGTGCCAGCAGCGTAGGACTAGCCCGCACAGATACGCAGTATTTT.